Listed here are 18 T cell receptor beta chains from one sample, sequenced in a study of early T cells in non-severe SARS-CoV-2 infection. One entry per CDR3 protein, called by TCRdb with MiXCR from the 5' RACE reads. The sample carries roughly 47,000 distinct CDR3 sequences, 6.5% recorded once. The sample here was whole blood, taken at baseline. The receptors were gathered from an adult who was a healthcare worker with PCR-confirmed SARS-CoV-2 infection or an uninfected control (not recorded which).

This clonotype came up many times. The V call is TRBV12-2, the J call TRBJ2-1; the D call TRBD1 from the table was never checked on the DNA. TRBV12-2 is a pseudogene locus. The CDR3 has 18 amino acids. CDR3 loop: CASRTDRGDASSYNEQFF. CDR3 bases: TGTGCAAGTCGCACGGACCGGGGGGACGCTAGCTCCTACAATGAGCAGTTCTTC.

This clonotype appeared a few times. The chain carries TRBV3-1 and TRBJ1-6, with D uncertain. Per the germline V gene, CDR1 is LGHDT and CDR2 is YNNKEL (reference sequence). The length of the CDR3 is 15 residues. Between the trimmed V and J ends, which lost 0 bases and 7 bases, there was a span of 10 bases. The DNA for the CDR3 is TGTGCCAGCAGCCAAGAAGGACGCCCCAATTCACCCCTCCACTTT. Amino acids: CASSQEGRPNSPLHF.

This clonotype was counted many times. The rearrangement links TRBV7-2 to TRBJ2-7, with TRBD1 matching 7 bases. Germline V gene lookup returns CDR1 SGHTA and CDR2 FQGNSA. V was pared by 4 bases and J by 4 bases, with 13 bases of the junction left unmatched. The CDR3 is 16 residues long. CDR3: CASSSRQGSRTYEQYF. The CDR3 nucleotides read TGTGCCAGCAGCTCCCGACAGGGATCGAGGACTTACGAGCAGTACTTC.

The sample holds a few counts of this clonotype. The chain carries TRBV19 and TRBJ2-3, with 10 nucleotides matching TRBD2. The junction had 6 bases not matched to a gene; V was cut back by 5 bases and J by 1 base. In germline, CDR1 is LNHDA, CDR2 SQIVND (reference sequence). The CDR3 sequence is 16 residues long. The CDR3 DNA reads TGTGCCAGTAGTGAATCCAGCGGGGGGGGCACAGATACGCAGTATTTT. Amino acid sequence: CASSESSGGGTDTQYF.

The rearrangement uses TRBV6-2 or TRBV6-3 and TRBJ2-7; D gene ambiguous. Trimming stripped 8 bases from V and 0 bases from J, with 11 bases between. Germline V lookup: CDR1 MNHEY, CDR2 SVGEGT. The CDR3 spans 13 residues. Here the CDR3 DNA reads TGTGCCAGCCTGAACCCGAACTCCTACGAGCAGTACTTC. Protein sequence: CASLNPNSYEQYF.

This clonotype was seen at least ten times. The genes are TRBV20-1 and TRBJ1-2; TRBD1 matches at 8 bases. J gave up 4 bases and V 6 bases, and 4 bases lay outside the gene matches. Germline V lookup: CDR1 DFQATT, CDR2 SNEGSKA (reference sequence). This CDR3 spans 12 amino acids. The CDR3, as DNA: TGCAGTGCAAACGACAGGGGCTATGGCTACACCTTC. It is translated as CSANDRGYGYTF.

The table lists this clonotype with many counts. The CDR3 nucleotides read TGTGCCAGCAGTGGCGAACAGACCGCCTTCGCTAACTATGGCTACACCTTC. Residues: CASSGEQTAFANYGYTF. The chain links TRBV6-1 to TRBJ1-2; D is undetermined. V lost 4 bases, J lost 0 bases, and 18 bases lay in between. CDR1 and CDR2 (germline): MNHNS, SASEGT. The CDR3 spans 17 residues.

The sample holds many counts of this clonotype. The CDR3 spells CASSQDQGGQGTDTQYF. The CDR3 nucleotides read TGCGCCAGCAGCCAAGATCAGGGGGGTCAGGGCACAGATACGCAGTATTTT. The rearrangement joins TRBV4-3 to TRBJ2-3; the D gene is possibly TRBD1 (7 bases). Trimming removed 0 bases from V and 1 base from J, with 14 bases in between. The CDR3 runs to 17 residues. The germline CDR1 and CDR2 sequences are LGHNA and YSLEER.

This clonotype was picked up many times. This chain connects TRBV18 to TRBJ1-1; D gene uncertain. Germline lookup yields CDR1 KGHSH and CDR2 LQKENI. The ends were cut back, 6 bases at V and 3 bases at J, with 11 bases in the middle. The CDR3 has 13 residues. The CDR3 region has the DNA TGTGCCAGCTCCGAGAAGGCCGACACTGAAGCTTTCTTT. It codes for CASSEKADTEAFF.

In this sample, this clonotype turned up a few times. V is TRBV7-9 and J is TRBJ1-2; D possibly corresponds to TRBD1 (6 bases). Germline CDR1 is SEHNR and CDR2 is FQNEAQ (reference sequence). The CDR3 consists of 13 residues. V was pared by 5 bases and J by 4 bases, with 11 bases between. The CDR3 here is CASSLRGGYGYTF. DNA of the CDR3: TGTGCCAGCAGCCTCAGGGGCGGCTATGGCTACACCTTC.

This clonotype was observed a handful of times. The chain carries TRBV12-3 or TRBV12-4 and TRBJ2-2, with D unclear. The CDR3 consists of 14 residues. Trimming cost V 2 bases and J 6 bases, with 10 bases left between them. CDR3 coding DNA: TGTGCCAGCAGTTTATCTCTCGGGTCCGGGGAGCTGTTTTTT. Residues: CASSLSLGSGELFF.

This clonotype was picked up many times. The chain recombines TRBV11-2 with TRBJ2-1, with D perhaps assigned TRBD1 or TRBD2 (5 bases each). This CDR3 region has 15 residues. The germline CDR1 and CDR2 sequences are SGHAT and FQNNGV. Trimming left V 0 bases short and J 3 bases short, with 9 bases between. The CDR3 is CASSLERGSYNEQFF. CDR3 DNA: TGTGCCAGCAGCTTAGAGAGGGGTAGCTACAATGAGCAGTTCTTC.

This clonotype appeared many times. The chain carries TRBV2 and TRBJ1-3, with 10 bases identical to TRBD1. The germline V gene encodes CDR1 SNHLY and CDR2 FYNNEI. The CDR3 consists of 16 residues. V dropped 7 bases and J dropped 2; count of bases not matched to a gene: 8. The CDR3 here is CASTPAGTGAGNTIYF. The DNA of the CDR3 is TGTGCCAGCACTCCCGCCGGGACAGGGGCTGGAAACACCATATATTTT.

The rearrangement links TRBV28 to TRBJ1-1; a weak D match, TRBD1 (5 bases). Germline V gives CDR1 MDHEN, CDR2 SYDVKM. This CDR3 has 15 amino acids. Between the trimmed V and J ends, which lost 7 bases and 3 bases, there was a span of 18 bases. CDR3 bases: TGTGCCAGCACCCCCTCATCGGGGGATCACACTGAAGCTTTCTTT. Its protein product is CASTPSSGDHTEAFF.

The chain employs TRBV7-9 and TRBJ1-4; D is possibly TRBD1 (5 bases). Trimming shortened V by 2 bases and J by 0 bases, and 16 bases separated the two germline ends. This CDR3 has 18 amino acids. Germline CDR1 and CDR2: SEHNR and FQNEAQ (reference sequence). DNA for the CDR3: TGTGCCAGCAGCTTAAATTGGGACGGAGGTGCAACTAATGAAAAACTGTTTTTT. This translates into CASSLNWDGGATNEKLFF.

This clonotype appeared many times. The V gene is TRBV7-9, the J gene TRBJ1-6; TRBD1 matches 8 bases. The germline V gene encodes CDR1 SEHNR and CDR2 FQNEAQ (reference sequence). The CDR3 is 16 residues long. J was trimmed by 3 bases and V by 4 bases; bases with no gene match: 5. The DNA for the CDR3 is TGTGCCAGCAGCTCAGGACAGGGTTTCTATAATTCACCCCTCCACTTT. Translating gives CASSSGQGFYNSPLHF.

The CDR3 DNA is TGTGCCAGCAGTTTAGGGGTCACAGATACGCAGTATTTT. This codes for CASSLGVTDTQYF. This chain connects TRBV27 to TRBJ2-3, with D hard to call. The CDR3 runs to 13 residues. Trimming pared 2 bases from V and 2 bases from J, leaving 5 bases between. Germline V gives CDR1 MNHEY, CDR2 SMNVEV (reference sequence).

This clonotype was recorded at least ten times. The genes are TRBV12-3 or TRBV12-4 and TRBJ2-3, with no clear D. The V and J ends lost 3 bases and 3 bases respectively, with 10 bases between them. The CDR3 is 14 amino acids. CDR3 loop: CASSFGVGTDTQYF. For the CDR3, the DNA is TGTGCCAGCAGTTTCGGCGTAGGGACAGATACGCAGTATTTT.